The TCR beta chain described here comes from a study of cytomegalovirus exposure and HLA in healthy donors. Of note for this clone: Its specificity is not known.

CDR3 size: 11 residues. Trimming left V 3 bases short and J 4 bases short, with 5 bases between. CDR1 is DFQATT and CDR2 is SNEGSKA in the germline V gene (reference sequence). Study outcomes and limitations: Later on, an analysis found that several of the most significant clusters appeared to be linked to common viral pathogens, which included parvovirus B19. Reportedly, TCR beta sequences accurately predicted HLA-A and HLA-B alleles in most subjects. A later look showed TCR association rates differing by HLA locus, highest for DRB1 and lowest for HLA-C. In a later analysis, about 17,000 TCR beta sequences were associated with HLA alleles at 0.05 false discovery rate.

This PCR relied on a set of 60 Vbeta primers and 13 Jbeta primers. Sequencing was performed with immunoSEQ multiplex PCR; in TCRdb, only in-frame clones are kept and a portion is missing. This table holds around 220,000 clones, over 65% found once. The source is a man in his forties or fifties in good health and CMV-seronegative. The genes are TRBV20-1 and TRBJ2-3; D not certain. Sequenced material: PBMCs. The CDR3 nucleotides are TGCAGTGCTAGTTCGGCAGATACGCAGTATTTT. It codes for CSASSADTQYF.